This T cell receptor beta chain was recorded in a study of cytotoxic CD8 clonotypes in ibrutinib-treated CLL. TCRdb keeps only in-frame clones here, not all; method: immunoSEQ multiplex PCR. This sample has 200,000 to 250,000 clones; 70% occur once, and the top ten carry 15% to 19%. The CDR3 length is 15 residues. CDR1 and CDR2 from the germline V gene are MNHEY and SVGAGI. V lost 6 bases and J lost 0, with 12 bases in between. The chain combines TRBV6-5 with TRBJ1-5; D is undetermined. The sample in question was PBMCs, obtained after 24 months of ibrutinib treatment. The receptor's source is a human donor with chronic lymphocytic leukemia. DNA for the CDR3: TGTGCCAGCAGCCGAAACACGGATAGCAATCAGCCCCAGCATTTT. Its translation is CASSRNTDSNQPQHF.